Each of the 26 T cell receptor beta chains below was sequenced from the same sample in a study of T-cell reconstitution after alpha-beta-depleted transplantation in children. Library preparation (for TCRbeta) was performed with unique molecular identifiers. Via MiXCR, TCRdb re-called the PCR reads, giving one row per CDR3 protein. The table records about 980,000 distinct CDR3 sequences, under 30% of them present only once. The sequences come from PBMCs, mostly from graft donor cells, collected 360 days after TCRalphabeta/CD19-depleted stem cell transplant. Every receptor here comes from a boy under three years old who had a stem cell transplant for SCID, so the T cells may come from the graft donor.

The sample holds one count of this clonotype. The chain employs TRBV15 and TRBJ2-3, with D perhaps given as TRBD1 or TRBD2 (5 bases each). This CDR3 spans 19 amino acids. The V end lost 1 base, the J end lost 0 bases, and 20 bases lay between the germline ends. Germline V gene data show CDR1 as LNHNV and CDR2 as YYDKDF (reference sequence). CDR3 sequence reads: CATSRVYGTAQSSTDTQYF. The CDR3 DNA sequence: TGTGCCACCAGCAGAGTGTATGGGACGGCCCAATCTAGCACAGATACGCAGTATTTT.

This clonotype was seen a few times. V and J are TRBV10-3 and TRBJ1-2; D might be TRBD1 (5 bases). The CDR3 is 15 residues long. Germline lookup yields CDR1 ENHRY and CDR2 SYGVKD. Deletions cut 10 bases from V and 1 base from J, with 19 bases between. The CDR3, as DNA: TGTGCCACCCGCGAGGGGCAGAACAATAACTATGGCTACACCTTC. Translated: CATREGQNNNYGYTF.

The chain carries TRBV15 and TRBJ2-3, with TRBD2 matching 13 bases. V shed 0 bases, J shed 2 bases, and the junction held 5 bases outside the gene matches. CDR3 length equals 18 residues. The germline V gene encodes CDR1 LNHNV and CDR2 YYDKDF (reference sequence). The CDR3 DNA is TGTGCCACCAGCAGAGAACGGACTAGCGGGGGATTCACAGATACGCAGTATTTT. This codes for CATSRERTSGGFTDTQYF.

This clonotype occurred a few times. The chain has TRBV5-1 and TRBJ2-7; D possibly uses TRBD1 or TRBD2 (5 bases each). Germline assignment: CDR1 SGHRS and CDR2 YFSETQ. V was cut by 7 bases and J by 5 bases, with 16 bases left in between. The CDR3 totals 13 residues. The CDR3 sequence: CASGNQGDDEQYF. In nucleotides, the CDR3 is TGCGCCAGCGGCAATCAGGGAGACGACGAGCAGTACTTC.

The CDR3 loop is CASRGSGPSNYGYTF. The CDR3 DNA reads as TGTGCCAGCAGAGGCAGTGGCCCTTCTAACTATGGCTACACCTTC. V is TRBV6-2 or TRBV6-3 and J is TRBJ1-2; D ambiguous. The V end was cut by 6 bases, the J end by 0 bases, with 14 bases between. Germline-derived CDR1 and CDR2 are MNHEY and SVGEGT. The CDR3 loop spans 15 amino acids.

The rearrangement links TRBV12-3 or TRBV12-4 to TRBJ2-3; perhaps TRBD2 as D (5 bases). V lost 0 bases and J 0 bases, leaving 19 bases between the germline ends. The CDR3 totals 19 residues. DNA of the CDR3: TGTGCCAGCAGTTTAGCTGAACTTCCGAGCGGCCGTAGCACAGATACGCAGTATTTT. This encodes CASSLAELPSGRSTDTQYF.

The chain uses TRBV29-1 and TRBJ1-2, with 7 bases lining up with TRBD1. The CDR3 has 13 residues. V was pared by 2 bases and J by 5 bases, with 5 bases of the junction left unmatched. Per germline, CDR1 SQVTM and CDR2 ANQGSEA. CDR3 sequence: CSVESETGYGYTF. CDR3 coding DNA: TGCAGCGTTGAAAGTGAGACAGGGTATGGCTACACCTTC.

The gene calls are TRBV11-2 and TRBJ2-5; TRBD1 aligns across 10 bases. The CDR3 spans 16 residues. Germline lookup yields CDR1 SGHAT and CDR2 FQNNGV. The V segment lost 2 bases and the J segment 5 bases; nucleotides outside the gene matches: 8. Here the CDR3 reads CASSLRDRGWAETQYF. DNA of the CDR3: TGTGCCAGCAGCTTAAGGGACAGGGGCTGGGCGGAGACCCAGTACTTC.

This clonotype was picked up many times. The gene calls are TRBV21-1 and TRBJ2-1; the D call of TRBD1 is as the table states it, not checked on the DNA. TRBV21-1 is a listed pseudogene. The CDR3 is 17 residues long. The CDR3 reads CASSKVKERGGYNEQFF. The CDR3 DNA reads TGTGCCAGCAGCAAAGTGAAAGAGAGGGGTGGGTACAATGAGCAGTTCTTC.

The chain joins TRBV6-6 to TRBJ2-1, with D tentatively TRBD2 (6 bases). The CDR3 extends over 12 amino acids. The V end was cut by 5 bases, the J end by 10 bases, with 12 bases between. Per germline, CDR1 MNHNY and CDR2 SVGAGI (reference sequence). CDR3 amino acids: CASSGPGREQFF. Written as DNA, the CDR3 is TGTGCCAGCAGTGGTCCAGGGAGGGAGCAGTTCTTC.

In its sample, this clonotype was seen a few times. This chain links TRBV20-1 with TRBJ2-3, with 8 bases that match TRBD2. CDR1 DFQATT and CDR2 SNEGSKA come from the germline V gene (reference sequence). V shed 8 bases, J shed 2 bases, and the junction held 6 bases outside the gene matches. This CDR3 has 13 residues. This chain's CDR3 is CSSTSGYTDTQYF. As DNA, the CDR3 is TGCAGTAGTACTAGCGGCTACACAGATACGCAGTATTTT.

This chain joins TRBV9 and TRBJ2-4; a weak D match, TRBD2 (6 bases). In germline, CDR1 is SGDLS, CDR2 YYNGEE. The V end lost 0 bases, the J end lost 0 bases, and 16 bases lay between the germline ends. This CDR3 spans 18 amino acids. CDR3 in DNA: TGTGCCAGCAGCGTAGGTGGTGGGTCGGGACTAGCCAAAAACATTCAGTACTTC. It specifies CASSVGGGSGLAKNIQYF.

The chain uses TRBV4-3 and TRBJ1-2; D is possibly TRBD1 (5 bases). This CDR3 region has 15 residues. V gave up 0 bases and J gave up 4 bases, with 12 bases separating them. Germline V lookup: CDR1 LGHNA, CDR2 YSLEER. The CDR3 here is CASSQDIQGLYGYTF. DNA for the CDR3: TGCGCCAGCAGCCAAGATATCCAGGGACTCTATGGCTACACCTTC.

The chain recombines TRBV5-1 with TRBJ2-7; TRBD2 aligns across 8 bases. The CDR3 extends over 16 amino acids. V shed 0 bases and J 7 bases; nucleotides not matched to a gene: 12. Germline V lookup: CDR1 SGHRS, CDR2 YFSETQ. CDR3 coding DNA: TGCGCCAGCAGCTTGGCCGGAGCGGGGGTGTCGTGGGAGCAGTACTTC. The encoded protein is CASSLAGAGVSWEQYF.

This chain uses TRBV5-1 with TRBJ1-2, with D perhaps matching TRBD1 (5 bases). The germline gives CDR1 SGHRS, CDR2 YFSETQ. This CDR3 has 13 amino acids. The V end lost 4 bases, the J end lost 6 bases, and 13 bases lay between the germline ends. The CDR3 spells CASSVPGGNGYTF. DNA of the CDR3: TGCGCCAGCAGCGTTCCGGGGGGGAATGGCTACACCTTC.

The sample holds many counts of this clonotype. CDR3 nucleotide sequence: TGTGCCAGCAGTCCCCTGGGGGGTGGGAGTTACAATGAGCAGTTCTTC. This codes for CASSPLGGGSYNEQFF. This chain connects TRBV12-3 or TRBV12-4 to TRBJ2-1, with a possible D match to TRBD2 (6 bases). V gave up 5 bases and J gave up 4 bases, with 18 bases separating them. This CDR3 contains 16 residues.

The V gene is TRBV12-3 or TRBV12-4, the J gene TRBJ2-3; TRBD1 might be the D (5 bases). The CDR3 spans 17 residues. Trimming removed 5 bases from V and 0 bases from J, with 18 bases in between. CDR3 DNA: TGTGCCAGCAGTCCCCCCGGACACCGGGTGAGCACAGATACGCAGTATTTT. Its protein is CASSPPGHRVSTDTQYF.

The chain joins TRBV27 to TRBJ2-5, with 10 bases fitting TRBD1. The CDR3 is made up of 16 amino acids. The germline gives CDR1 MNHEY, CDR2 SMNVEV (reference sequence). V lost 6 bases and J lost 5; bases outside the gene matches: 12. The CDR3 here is CASRSLGTGVRETQYF. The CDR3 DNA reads TGTGCCAGCAGGTCCCTAGGGACAGGGGTCCGCGAGACCCAGTACTTC.

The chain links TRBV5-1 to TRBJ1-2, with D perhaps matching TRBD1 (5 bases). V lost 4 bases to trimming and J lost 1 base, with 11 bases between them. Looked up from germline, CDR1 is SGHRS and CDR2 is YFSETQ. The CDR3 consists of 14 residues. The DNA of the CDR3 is TGCGCCAGCAGCGTCAGGGACGTTAACTATGGCTACACCTTC. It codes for CASSVRDVNYGYTF. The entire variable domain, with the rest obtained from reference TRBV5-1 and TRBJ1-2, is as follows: KAGVTQTPRYLIKTRGQQVTLSCSPISGHRSVSWYQQTPGQGLQFLFEYFSETQRNKGNFPGRFSGRQFSNSRSEMNVSTLELGDSALYLCASSVRDVNYGYTFGSGTRLTVV.

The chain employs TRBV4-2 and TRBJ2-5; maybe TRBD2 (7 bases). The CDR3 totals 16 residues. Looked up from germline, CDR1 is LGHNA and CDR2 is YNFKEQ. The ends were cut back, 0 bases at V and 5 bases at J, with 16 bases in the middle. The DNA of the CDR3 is TGTGCCAGCAGCCAAGATTGGGGGGGGCGGTCCGAGACCCAGTACTTC. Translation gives CASSQDWGGRSETQYF.

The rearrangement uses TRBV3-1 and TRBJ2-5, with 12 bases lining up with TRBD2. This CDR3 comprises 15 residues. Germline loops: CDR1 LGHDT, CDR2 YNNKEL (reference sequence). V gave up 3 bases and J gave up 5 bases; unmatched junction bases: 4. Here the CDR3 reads CASSHLAGGRETQYF. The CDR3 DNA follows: TGTGCCAGCAGCCACCTAGCGGGGGGGCGCGAGACCCAGTACTTC.

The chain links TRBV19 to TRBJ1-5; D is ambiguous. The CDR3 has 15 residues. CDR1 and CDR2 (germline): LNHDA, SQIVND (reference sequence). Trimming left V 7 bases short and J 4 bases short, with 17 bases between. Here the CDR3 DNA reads TGTGCCAGTACCGGAGCCGGCACAAAGAATCAGCCCCAGCATTTT. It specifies CASTGAGTKNQPQHF.

The CDR3 loop reads CASRTGTVNTEAFF. DNA for the CDR3: TGCGCCAGCAGAACCGGGACGGTGAACACTGAAGCTTTCTTT. The chain employs TRBV10-2 and TRBJ1-1; D might be TRBD1 (5 bases). The CDR3 runs to 14 residues. CDR1 is WSHSY and CDR2 is SAAADI in the germline V gene. The germline V and J ends were trimmed by 6 bases and 0 bases, with 11 bases remaining between them.

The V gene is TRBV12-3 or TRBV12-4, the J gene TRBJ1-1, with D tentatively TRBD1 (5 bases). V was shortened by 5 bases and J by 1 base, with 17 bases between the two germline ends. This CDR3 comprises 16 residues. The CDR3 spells CASSTFRRASNTEAFF. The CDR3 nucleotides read TGTGCCAGCAGTACATTCCGCAGGGCATCGAACACTGAAGCTTTCTTT.

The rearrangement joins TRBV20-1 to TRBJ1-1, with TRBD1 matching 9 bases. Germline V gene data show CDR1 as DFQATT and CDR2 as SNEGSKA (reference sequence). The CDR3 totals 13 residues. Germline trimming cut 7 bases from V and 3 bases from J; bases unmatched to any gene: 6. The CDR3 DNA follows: TGCAGTGTCAGGACAGGGGAACACACTGAAGCTTTCTTT. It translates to CSVRTGEHTEAFF.

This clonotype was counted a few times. The CDR3 loop is CASSALGGSTDTQYF. In DNA, the CDR3 is TGTGCCAGCAGCGCACTCGGGGGGAGCACAGATACGCAGTATTTT. V usage is TRBV7-9 and J usage is TRBJ2-3, with 7 bases that match TRBD2. The CDR3 loop spans 15 amino acids. Looked up from germline, CDR1 is SEHNR and CDR2 is FQNEAQ (reference sequence). Unmatched junction bases numbered 5, after V lost 5 bases and J lost 0 bases.